These 21 T cell receptor delta chains were all obtained from the same sample, sequenced in a study of gamma-delta chains in newborns, infants, children. With CATT, TCRdb re-called clones from the reads. Here the sample spans 700 to 1,000 delta-chain clones, about 1.5% being singletons. Input material: blood. These receptors were obtained from a child in good health.

This clone has a handful of counts. The protein that TCRdb holds for this DNA derives from a much larger clone and differs from the translated DNA at residue 7, which likely indicates a read error; the protein shown here is translated from the DNA. The rearrangement joins TRDV2 to TRDJ1; 12 bases align to TRDD3. Assignment of the J gene here rests on matching the DNA to germline, because TCRdb gives none. Germline loops: CDR1 GEAIGNYY, CDR2 EKD. V lost 8 bases to trimming and J lost 3 bases; unmatched junction nucleotides: 15. The CDR3 sequence is 17 residues long. Here the CDR3 reads CASTKADWGILADKLIF. In DNA, the CDR3 is TGTGCCTCCACAAAGGCCGACTGGGGGATACTGGCCGATAAACTCATCTTT.

This clone was recorded a few times. The amino acid sequence in TCRdb belongs to a much larger clone and departs from this DNA's translation at residue 6, likely a sequencing read error; the sequence shown is translated from the DNA. The V gene is TRDV2, the J gene TRDJ3; 8 bases align to TRDD3. In germline, CDR1 is GEAIGNYY, CDR2 EKD. V shed 0 bases, J shed 0 bases, and the junction held 6 bases outside the gene matches. This CDR3 spans 19 amino acids. The CDR3 protein is CACDTAWGTSSWDTRQMFF. As DNA, the CDR3 is TGTGCCTGTGACACCGCCTGGGGGACCAGCTCCTGGGACACCCGACAGATGTTTTTC.

There are a few counts of this clone. The rearrangement links TRDV2 to TRDJ1, with TRDD3 matching 7 bases. Trimming removed 0 bases from V and 0 bases from J; junction bases left unmatched: 3. The CDR3 runs to 15 residues. Germline V gene lookup returns CDR1 GEAIGNYY and CDR2 EKD. CDR3 amino acids: CACDTLGGYTDKLIF. As DNA, the CDR3 is TGTGCCTGTGACACCCTGGGGGGGTACACCGATAAACTCATCTTT.

This clone has more than one count but fewer than ten. With only one base between it and a far larger clone, this is likely a read error. Other DNA variants within this sample encode the same CDR3. The chain links TRDV2 to TRDJ1; no clear D. Germline assignment: CDR1 GEAIGNYY and CDR2 EKD. The CDR3 length is 14 residues. The CDR3 nucleotides are TGTGCCTGTGACCCCCTGTCTTACACCGATAAGCTCATCTTT. Amino acid sequence: CACDPLSYTDKLIF.

This clone came up a few times. The protein recorded in TCRdb matches a much larger clone and deviates from this DNA's translation at residue 3, suggesting a read error; the protein here is obtained by translating the DNA. This chain uses TRDV2 with TRDJ1; 9 nucleotides align to TRDD3. This CDR3 is built from 15 residues. CDR1 and CDR2 (germline): GEAIGNYY, EKD. This chain's CDR3 is CAYDLLGDHTDKLIF. CDR3 sequence (DNA): TGTGCCTATGACCTACTGGGGGACCACACCGATAAACTCATCTTT.

Judged by abundance, this clone is large. Additional DNA sequences in this sample encode the identical CDR3. The rearrangement links TRDV2 to TRDJ1, with 10 bases aligning to TRDD3. CDR1 is GEAIGNYY and CDR2 is EKD in the germline V gene. This CDR3 is built from 18 residues. With 1 base clipped from V and 1 base from J, the junction kept 11 bases outside the gene matches. The CDR3 here is CACDTLRTGGSLTDKLIF. The CDR3 DNA is TGTGCCTGTGACACATTACGTACTGGGGGATCCCTCACCGATAAACTCATCTTT.

Details on this clone: A far larger clone is one base from this, pointing to a likely read error. The chain uses TRDV2 and TRDJ1; the match to TRDD3 covers 9 bases. V was clipped by 3 bases and J by 1 base; unmatched bases: 5. CDR3 length equals 15 residues. Germline V gene data show CDR1 as GEAIGNYY and CDR2 as EKD. In DNA, the CDR3 is TGTGCCTGTGACCTACTGGGGGACCGCACCGATAAACTCATCTTT. Protein sequence: CACDLLGDRTDKLIF.

This clone is large by share. Other DNA sequences in this specimen translate into the identical CDR3. The J gene is TRDJ1, the V gene TRDV1; either TRDD2 or TRDD3 may fit D (5 bases each). The CDR3 spans 18 residues. The V gene's germline CDR1 is TSWWSYY and CDR2 QGS. Trimming cost V 0 bases and J 2 bases, with 19 bases left between them. The CDR3 bases are TGTGCTCTTGGGGAACTTGCCTACAGGGGAAAGCCGACCGATAAACTCATCTTT. As protein: CALGELAYRGKPTDKLIF.

This clone was seen a few times. This sequence joins TRDV1 and TRDJ1; 10 bases agree with TRDD3. Per germline, CDR1 TSWWSYY and CDR2 QGS. Trimming cost V 3 bases and J 0 bases; bases outside gene matches: 22. The CDR3 length is 22 residues. Here the CDR3 reads CALGDLVSSYWGMLAYTDKLIF. The CDR3 coding sequence is TGTGCTCTTGGGGACCTCGTCTCCTCGTACTGGGGGATGCTTGCTTACACCGATAAACTCATCTTT.

The table lists this clone with a few counts. The chain has TRDV2 and TRDJ1, with TRDD3 matching over 7 bases. This CDR3 has 14 residues. Germline assignment: CDR1 GEAIGNYY and CDR2 EKD. The trim removed 3 bases at V and 1 base at J, leaving 4 bases unmatched. CDR3 DNA sequence: TGTGCCTGTGACCCGCTGGGGGTCACCGATAAACTCATCTTT. Its translation: CACDPLGVTDKLIF.

This clone was counted only a few times. It is likely a read error: a sequence one base away is far more abundant. The sample carries other DNA sequences with the same CDR3. The V and J genes are TRDV1 and TRDJ1; TRDD2 matches 9 bases. The CDR3 has 16 amino acids. From germline, CDR1 is TSWWSYY and CDR2 QGS. The junction had 16 bases not matched to a gene; V was cut back by 6 bases and J by 8 bases. For the CDR3, the DNA is TGTGCTCTTGGAGTCCCTTCCTACGCCACGCGCGGCAAACTCATCTTT. The encoded protein is CALGVPSYATRGKLIF.

This clone has more than one count but fewer than ten. TCRdb pairs this DNA with a much larger clone's protein that differs at residue 10, likely a read error; the protein shown was translated from the DNA. The chain recombines TRDV2 with TRDJ3; D gene unclear. Germline-derived CDR1 and CDR2 are GEAIGNYY and EKD. This CDR3 is built from 18 residues. Trimming removed 1 base at V and 3 bases at J, with 15 bases between. The CDR3, as DNA: TGTGCCTGTGACACAGCTTGGGAAAGCTTCTGGGACACCCGACAGATGTTTTTC. This sequence encodes CACDTAWESFWDTRQMFF.

In this sample, this clone turned up a few times. A far larger clone differs by one base, so this is likely a read error. Other DNA sequences from this sample encode an identical CDR3 as well. The rearrangement uses TRDV2 and TRDJ1; possible D gene TRDD3, 5 bases. The V and J ends lost 0 bases and 0 bases respectively, with 22 bases between them. CDR1 is GEAIGNYY and CDR2 is EKD in the germline V gene. The CDR3 covers 19 residues. CDR3 DNA: TGTGCCTGTGACACCTTGAACGGGGGGCCTCCCGGCTACACCGATAAACTCATCTTT. Residues: CACDTLNGGPPGYTDKLIF.

This clone was recorded a few times. This is likely an artifact of a read error, given a far larger clone one base away. The V call is TRDV1, the J call TRDJ1; TRDD3 agrees at 12 bases. The CDR3 runs to 22 residues. V dropped 3 bases and J dropped 0; count of bases not matched to a gene: 20. CDR1 is TSWWSYY and CDR2 is QGS in the germline V gene. CDR3 in amino acids: CALGDLASTYWGILAYTDKLIF. In DNA form, the CDR3 reads TGTGCTCTTGGGGACCTCGCCTCCACGTACTGGGGGATACTTGCTTACACCGATAAACTCATCTTT.

Remarks on this clone: The protein given by TCRdb reflects a much larger clone and differs at residue 3 from this DNA's translation, likely from a read error; the protein shown is the DNA's translation. The V call is TRDV2, the J call TRDJ1, with 8 bases lining up with TRDD3. The CDR3 length is 16 residues. CDR1 is GEAIGNYY, CDR2 EKD, per germline. CDR3 region: CARDTLGERYTDKLIF. The CDR3 DNA reads as TGTGCCCGTGACACCCTGGGGGAGAGGTACACCGATAAACTCATCTTT.

In regard to this clone: A far more abundant clone sits one base away, making this likely a read error. CDR3 nucleotides: TGTGCTCTTGGGGACCTCGCCTCCTCGCACTGGGGGATACTTGCTTACACCGATAAACTCATCTTT. Translated: CALGDLASSHWGILAYTDKLIF. The chain combines TRDV1 with TRDJ1; TRDD3 matches 12 bases. This CDR3 comprises 22 residues. Unmatched junction bases numbered 20, after V lost 3 bases and J lost 0 bases. In germline, CDR1 is TSWWSYY, CDR2 QGS.

With regard to this clone: Given a far larger clone just one base away, this is likely a sequencing read error. The identical CDR3 is also encoded by other nucleotide sequences in the sample. The chain couples TRDV2 to TRDJ1; 11 nucleotides match TRDD3. J gave up 5 bases and V 0 bases, and 4 bases lay outside the gene matches. The CDR3 extends over 15 amino acids. Germline CDR1 reads GEAIGNYY; CDR2 reads EKD. DNA of the CDR3: TGTGCCTGTGACACCGTGGGGGATACGACTGATAAACTCATCTTT. It yields the protein CACDTVGDTTDKLIF.

By sample share, this clone is hyperexpanded. The same CDR3 arises from other DNA sequences in this sample as well. V and J are TRDV2 and TRDJ1, with 12 bases aligning to TRDD3. The J segment lost 3 bases and the V segment lost 8 bases, leaving 15 bases of the junction unmatched. The CDR3 is made up of 17 amino acids. The germline gives CDR1 GEAIGNYY, CDR2 EKD. The CDR3 sequence: CASTKAYWGILADKLIF. The CDR3 DNA follows: TGTGCCTCCACAAAGGCCTACTGGGGGATACTGGCCGATAAACTCATCTTT.

By frequency in the sample, this clone is hyperexpanded. Other DNA sequences in the sample encode the same CDR3. J is TRDJ1 and V is TRDV2; 13 nucleotides align to TRDD3. The V gene's germline CDR1 is GEAIGNYY and CDR2 EKD. The V segment lost 3 bases and the J segment 2 bases; nucleotides outside the gene matches: 11. The CDR3 totals 18 residues. Here the CDR3 DNA reads TGTGCCTGTGACCTTCTCAGTACTGGGGGATACGCGACCGATAAACTCATCTTT. Its translation: CACDLLSTGGYATDKLIF.

This clone is termed hyperexpanded. Additional DNA sequences in this sample encode the identical CDR3. V and J are TRDV1 and TRDJ1; TRDD2 matches 9 bases. The CDR3 runs to 16 residues. Per the germline V gene, CDR1 is TSWWSYY and CDR2 is QGS. V lost 4 bases and J lost 8; bases outside the gene matches: 14. CDR3 nucleotides: TGTGCTCTTGGGGTCCCTTCCTACGCCACGCGCGGCAAACTCATCTTT. Residues: CALGVPSYATRGKLIF.

Points on this clone: A far larger clone lies a single base away; this is likely a read error. Other DNA sequences in the same sample also yield this CDR3. The CDR3: CACDKLQELGDTRPTDKLIF. The CDR3 region has the DNA TGTGCCTGTGACAAACTCCAGGAACTGGGGGATACGCGTCCCACCGATAAACTCATCTTT. The chain carries TRDV2 and TRDJ1; 13 nucleotides line up with TRDD3. CDR1 is GEAIGNYY and CDR2 is EKD in the germline V gene. CDR3 length: 20 amino acids. J was trimmed by 1 base and V by 2 bases; bases with no gene match: 15.